The 18 T cell receptor beta chains in this list originate from one sample, sequenced in a study of blood T cell repertoires in COVID-19. Using immunoSEQ multiplex PCR, the repertoire was profiled, and TCRdb retains in-frame clones only, with some absent. Of fewer than 25,000 clones listed, around 87% are singletons. Sequencing was done on a sample of peripheral blood. These receptors came from a human donor with active COVID-19. The donor label of this sample is uncertain.

The J gene is TRBJ2-5, the V gene TRBV7-9, with 8 bases that match TRBD1. Trimming at V came to 8 bases and at J to 5 bases, leaving 7 bases not matched to a gene. The CDR3 runs 13 residues. Germline lookup yields CDR1 SEHNR and CDR2 FQNEAQ (reference sequence). Written as DNA, the CDR3 is TGTGCCAGCTTTGACAGGGGCGAGGAGACCCAGTACTTC. It is translated as CASFDRGEETQYF.

This chain uses TRBV27 with TRBJ1-5; no clear D. Per the germline V gene, CDR1 is MNHEY and CDR2 is SMNVEV (reference sequence). The V end was cut by 4 bases, the J end by 0 bases, with 7 bases between. The CDR3 extends over 14 amino acids. CDR3 in amino acids: CASSSFNSNQPQHF. The CDR3 bases are TGTGCCAGCAGTTCCTTTAATAGCAATCAGCCCCAGCATTTT.

The chain combines TRBV19 with TRBJ2-1, with 7 bases aligning to TRBD2. V shed 8 bases and J 0 bases; nucleotides not matched to a gene: 4. Per germline, CDR1 LNHDA and CDR2 SQIVND (reference sequence). This CDR3 is 14 amino acids long. This CDR3 reads CASREAASYNEQFF. The CDR3 nucleotides are TGTGCCAGTCGGGAGGCGGCCTCCTACAATGAGCAGTTCTTC.

This chain links TRBV11-3 with TRBJ2-2, with D perhaps TRBD1 (5 bases). The V end lost 0 bases, the J end lost 4 bases, and 18 bases lay between the germline ends. CDR3 length: 18 amino acids. Germline V gene sequence: CDR1 SGHNT, CDR2 YENEEA. CDR3 sequence reads: CASSLDGHLALITGELFF. The CDR3 DNA sequence: TGTGCCAGCAGCTTAGATGGACACCTCGCACTAATCACCGGGGAGCTGTTTTTT.

CDR3 loop: CASSLAGKGSSTDTQYF. CDR3 sequence (DNA): TGTGCCAGCAGCTTAGCGGGAAAAGGCTCGAGCACAGATACGCAGTATTTT. The chain has TRBV11-2 and TRBJ2-3; TRBD2 might be the D (5 bases). Per germline, CDR1 SGHAT and CDR2 FQNNGV. Trimming stripped 1 base from V and 0 bases from J, with 14 bases between. This CDR3 comprises 17 residues.

This rearrangement joins TRBV14 to TRBJ2-7; 12 bases line up with TRBD2. Per the germline V gene, CDR1 is SGHDN and CDR2 is FVKESK. The CDR3 loop spans 14 amino acids. V gave up 1 base and J gave up 6 bases; unmatched junction bases: 1. As DNA, the CDR3 is TGTGCCAGCAGCCAAGGACTAGCGGGGGTCGAGCAGTACTTC. Translated: CASSQGLAGVEQYF.

This sequence joins TRBV6-2 or TRBV6-3 and TRBJ2-7; 8 nucleotides align to TRBD2. CDR3 length: 16 amino acids. Germline lookup yields CDR1 MNHEY and CDR2 SVGEGT. Losses at the gene ends were 2 bases for V and 1 base for J; bases not matched to a gene: 7. The DNA of the CDR3 is TGTGCCAGCAGTTACCCATCGGGGGGGGTGTCCTACGAGCAGTACTTC. Translation: CASSYPSGGVSYEQYF.

The CDR3 loop is CASSYAEDNSPLHF. As DNA, the CDR3 is TGTGCCAGCAGTTACGCGGAAGATAATTCACCCCTCCACTTT. The chain recombines TRBV6-6 with TRBJ1-6; D unresolved. Germline CDR1 and CDR2: MNHNY and SVGAGI (reference sequence). Deletions cut 2 bases from V and 5 bases from J, with 7 bases between. This CDR3 contains 14 residues.

The chain combines TRBV21-1 with TRBJ1-5; the table gives TRBD1 as D, unverified against the DNA. TRBV21-1 is a known pseudogene. This CDR3 is 20 amino acids long. DNA for the CDR3: TGTGCCAGCAGCAAAGGGGGACTGGACAGGTTACTCTTATTCGGTCAGCCCCAGCATTTT. It yields the protein CASSKGGLDRLLLFGQPQHF.

This clone has only a few counts. J is TRBJ2-3 and V is TRBV4-2; 12 bases agree with TRBD2. This CDR3 is built from 19 residues. V lost 3 bases and J lost 4; bases outside the gene matches: 14. The V gene's germline CDR1 is LGHNA and CDR2 YNFKEQ. The CDR3 reads CASSQGEWLAGGRPDTQYF. For the CDR3, the DNA is TGTGCCAGCAGCCAGGGGGAATGGCTAGCGGGGGGGCGACCAGATACGCAGTATTTT.

V usage is TRBV3-1 (or the pseudogene TRBV3-2) and J usage is TRBJ2-3, with unresolved D. This CDR3 comprises 14 residues. Trimming pared 1 base from V and 4 bases from J, leaving 9 bases between. CDR1 and CDR2 (germline): LGHDT, YNNKEL (reference sequence). The CDR3 DNA reads TGTGCCAGCAGCCAAGTAAGTGGGCCAGATACGCAGTATTTT. This gives the protein CASSQVSGPDTQYF.

CDR3 protein: CASIYSGNQFF. The CDR3 bases are TGTGCCAGCATCTATAGCGGTAATCAGTTCTTC. The chain has TRBV7-9 and TRBJ2-1, with a tentative D call TRBD2 (6 bases). The germline CDR1 and CDR2 sequences are SEHNR and FQNEAQ (reference sequence). V was clipped by 7 bases and J by 13 bases, with 14 bases between them. The CDR3 has 11 residues.

The chain links TRBV9 to TRBJ2-7; D unresolved. CDR3 size: 15 residues. Deletions cut 0 bases from V and 1 base from J, with 11 bases between. Germline-derived CDR1 and CDR2 are SGDLS and YYNGEE. The CDR3 loop is CASSVDPSRSYEQYF. DNA of the CDR3: TGTGCCAGCAGCGTAGACCCCTCCAGGTCCTACGAGCAGTACTTC.

This chain uses TRBV5-1 with TRBJ1-2, with a weak D call TRBD1 (6 bases). The CDR3 consists of 15 residues. With 3 bases removed from V and 8 bases from J, the gap between germline ends came to 20 bases. Per germline, CDR1 SGHRS and CDR2 YFSETQ. The CDR3 loop reads CASSSPGGSWGGYTF. CDR3 DNA: TGCGCCAGCAGCTCGCCGGGGGGCAGTTGGGGCGGCTACACCTTC. Complete variable domain (other parts from reference TRBV5-1 and TRBJ1-2): KAGVTQTPRYLIKTRGQQVTLSCSPISGHRSVSWYQQTPGQGLQFLFEYFSETQRNKGNFPGRFSGRQFSNSRSEMNVSTLELGDSALYLCASSSPGGSWGGYTFGSGTRLTVV.

This chain uses TRBV6-6 with TRBJ2-3; 10 bases line up with TRBD2. Unmatched junction bases numbered 3, after V lost 4 bases and J lost 2 bases. CDR3 length: 15 amino acids. Germline V gene lookup returns CDR1 MNHNY and CDR2 SVGAGI (reference sequence). CDR3 sequence reads: CASSLLAGTTDTQYF. In nucleotides, the CDR3 is TGTGCCAGCAGTTTACTAGCGGGGACCACAGATACGCAGTATTTT.

The V call is TRBV21-1, the J call TRBJ2-5; TRBD1, as called in the table, went unchecked against the DNA. TRBV21-1 is given as a pseudogene. CDR3 size: 13 residues. CDR3 DNA sequence: TGTGCCAGCAGCAAAGCGTGGGGCGGAGCCCAGTACTTC. This codes for CASSKAWGGAQYF.

This chain connects TRBV4-1 to TRBJ2-3; D unresolved. CDR1 is MGHRA and CDR2 is YSYEKL in the germline V gene. This CDR3 contains 19 residues. V lost 0 bases and J 4 bases, leaving 23 bases between the germline ends. For the CDR3, the DNA is TGCGCCAGCAGCCAAGATCCGGGTCTACTGGTGTGGCTCGCAGATACGCAGTATTTT. Its translation: CASSQDPGLLVWLADTQYF.

The chain has TRBV7-6 and TRBJ2-2; 14 positions match TRBD2. Per the germline V gene, CDR1 is SGHVS and CDR2 is FNYEAQ. J lost 4 bases, V lost 5 bases, and 9 bases had no gene match. The CDR3 loop spans 18 amino acids. The CDR3 protein is CASSPLSTSGGGTGELFF. In DNA form, the CDR3 reads TGTGCCAGCAGCCCACTGTCGACTAGCGGGGGGGGCACCGGGGAGCTGTTTTTT.